This TCR beta chain was captured in a study of T-cell reconstitution after alpha-beta-depleted transplantation in children. It was with unique molecular identifiers that the TCRbeta library was prepared. TCRdb reprocessed the PCR reads with MiXCR, giving one entry per CDR3 protein. Of 600,000 to 700,000 distinct CDR3 sequences listed, around 14% were seen once; the top ten hold about 0.77%. The table lists this clonotype with many counts. Trimming took 0 bases from V and 15 from J; bases not matched to a gene: 11. Looked up from germline, CDR1 is SGHTA and CDR2 is FQGNSA. The CDR3 is 15 amino acids. The source of this sequence is a girl aged 2 to 10 with congenital amegakaryocytic thrombocytopenia, due to receive a stem cell transplant. The J gene is TRBJ2-1, the V gene TRBV7-2; TRBD2 matches at 10 bases. This specimen consisted of PBMCs, obtained before TCRalphabeta/CD19-depleted stem cell transplant. CDR3 bases: TGTGCCAGCAGCTTAGCGTATTCGAGCGGGAGGGCCCCGTTCTTC. This encodes CASSLAYSSGRAPFF. Together with reference TRBV7-2 and TRBJ2-1, the CDR3 gives the full variable domain: GAGVSQSPSNKVTEKGKDVELRCDPISGHTALYWYRQSLGQGLEFLIYFQGNSAPDKSGLPSDRFSAERTGGSVSTLTIQRTQQEDSAVYLCASSLAYSSGRAPFFGPGTRLTVL.